A selection of T cell receptor beta chains follows, all from one sample in a study of follicular helper T cells after annual influenza vaccination. Clones were sequenced by immunoSEQ multiplex PCR, and TCRdb holds only the in-frame ones, with some missing. This table holds 1,400 to 1,500 clones, just under 85% found once. Sequences were derived from CXCR5+ CD38+ circulating T follicular helper cells from blood, sampled 7 days after influenza vaccination. Every receptor here comes from an adult who received the influenza vaccine. The CDR3 runs from the conserved cysteine through the conserved F or W. A D gene is named only where the DNA matches it firmly. Clone size is given for some rows only: seen once, a few or many times, or a class if the clone is expanded.

TRBV4-1	.	TRBJ2-1	.	CASSPGTATYNEQFF	TGCGCCAGCAGCCCGGGGACTGCCACCTACAATGAGCAGTTCTTC
TRBV19	TRBD2	TRBJ2-1	once	CASSRTSGGREVSEQFF	TGTGCCAGTAGCCGGACTAGCGGGGGGCGGGAGGTTAGTGAGCAGTTCTTC
TRBV7-3	TRBD2	TRBJ2-3	once	CASSLTAGGPLFHTDTQYF	TGTGCCAGCAGCTTAACAGCGGGGGGGCCTTTATTCCACACAGATACGCAGTATTTT
TRBV5-8	TRBD2	TRBJ2-3	.	CASTRRRGGWEDTQYF	TGTGCCAGCACCCGTCGACGGGGGGGCTGGGAGGATACGCAGTATTTT
TRBV7-9	.	TRBJ2-3	.	CASSFLGAPTDTQYF	TGTGCCAGCAGCTTCCTAGGGGCACCCACAGATACGCAGTATTTT
TRBV19	TRBD2	TRBJ2-4	.	CASSPSGTSGAKNIQYF	TGTGCCAGTAGTCCCTCTGGGACTAGCGGAGCCAAAAACATTCAGTACTTC
TRBV5-1	TRBD2	TRBJ2-3	.	CASSPGTSGRALTDTQYF	TGCGCCAGCAGCCCCGGGACTAGCGGGAGGGCCCTCACAGATACGCAGTATTTT
TRBV5-3	TRBD2	TRBJ2-5	.	CARSLRTSGVQETQYF	TGTGCCAGAAGCTTGAGAACTAGCGGGGTACAAGAGACCCAGTACTTC
TRBV5-1	.	TRBJ2-5	.	CASSLPGETQYF	TGCGCCAGCAGCTTGCCGGGGGAGACCCAGTACTTC
TRBV29-1	TRBD1	TRBJ2-7	.	CSGGTGGNEQYF	TGCAGCGGGGGGACAGGTGGGAACGAGCAGTACTTC
TRBV7-2	TRBD1	TRBJ1-2	.	CASSSRGQGGGYTF	TGTGCCAGCAGCTCGAGAGGACAGGGGGGAGGCTACACCTTC
TRBV5-4	TRBD1	TRBJ1-2	.	CASSIDREGSGYGYTF	TGTGCCAGCAGCATAGACAGGGAGGGTTCCGGCTATGGCTACACCTTC
TRBV18	TRBD2	TRBJ2-3	few	CASSLKQRLAGVSTDTQYF	TGTGCCAGCTCACTCAAACAGCGACTAGCGGGAGTTAGTACAGATACGCAGTATTTT
TRBV6-5	.	TRBJ2-2	once	CASNTGTNTGELFF	TGTGCCAGCAACACAGGGACGAACACCGGGGAGCTGTTTTTT
TRBV7-2	.	TRBJ2-7	.	CASSLDESSYEQYF	TGTGCCAGCAGCTTAGACGAAAGCTCCTACGAGCAGTACTTC
TRBV4-1	TRBD1	TRBJ2-2	.	CASSQDRGGGELFF	TGCGCCAGCAGCCAGGACAGGGGCGGAGGGGAGCTGTTTTTT
TRBV30	.	TRBJ2-7	once	CAWSVRDSGRLRGYEQYF	TGTGCCTGGAGTGTACGGGACAGCGGGCGACTTCGGGGGTACGAGCAGTACTTC
TRBV9	TRBD2	TRBJ2-5	.	CASTRTGGNRETQYF	TGTGCCAGCACCCGGACGGGGGGAAATAGAGAGACCCAGTACTTC
TRBV15	TRBD1	TRBJ2-4	.	CATSREYGTGSKNIQYF	TGTGCCACCAGCAGAGAATACGGGACAGGGTCCAAAAACATTCAGTACTTC
TRBV5-4	.	TRBJ2-1	.	CASSPPRLSSYNEQFF	TGTGCCAGCAGCCCACCCCGACTTAGCTCCTACAATGAGCAGTTCTTC
TRBV7-6	.	TRBJ2-6	.	CASTPKMGPGANVLTF	TGTGCCAGCACCCCCAAGATGGGGCCTGGGGCCAACGTCCTGACTTTC
TRBV28	TRBD1	TRBJ2-5	.	CASSPGTGVETQYF	TGTGCCAGCAGCCCAGGGACAGGGGTAGAGACCCAGTACTTC
TRBV27	TRBD2	TRBJ2-1	.	CASSSPGEGRGRRAYNEQFF	TGTGCCAGCAGTTCCCCGGGGGAGGGGAGAGGTCGGAGAGCGTACAATGAGCAGTTCTTC
TRBV29-1	.	TRBJ2-5	.	CSVERNRETQYF	TGCAGCGTTGAGAGGAACAGGGAGACCCAGTACTTC
TRBV7-9	TRBD1	TRBJ2-3	once	CASSQRSTGLDTQYF	TGTGCCAGCAGCCAACGCTCGACAGGGTTAGATACGCAGTATTTT
TRBV18	.	TRBJ1-1	.	CASSPPKGGHTEAFF	TGTGCCAGCTCACCACCAAAAGGGGGGCACACTGAAGCTTTCTTT
TRBV19	.	TRBJ2-7	.	CASSIGSQDYEQYF	TGTGCCAGTAGTATAGGGTCTCAGGACTACGAGCAGTACTTC
TRBV7-9	.	TRBJ1-2	.	CASSPPWGGEGYTF	TGTGCCAGCAGCCCGCCATGGGGGGGGGAAGGCTACACCTTC
TRBV7-9	TRBD2	TRBJ2-7	.	CASSRSGGRSYEQYF	TGTGCCAGCAGCCGAAGCGGGGGACGGTCCTACGAGCAGTACTTC
TRBV7-7	.	TRBJ2-2	.	CASSPPGTGELFF	TGTGCTAGCAGCCCCCCCGGGACCGGGGAGCTGTTTTTT
TRBV29-1	TRBD2	TRBJ2-5	.	CSTGTSTSRETQYF	TGCAGCACCGGGACTAGTACATCTCGAGAGACCCAGTACTTC
TRBV6-6	TRBD1	TRBJ1-6	.	CASSYDRGSNSPLHF	TGTGCCAGCAGTTATGACAGGGGGAGTAATTCACCCCTCCACTTT
TRBV29-1	.	TRBJ1-1	.	CSAQGVRSTEAFF	TGCAGCGCTCAAGGGGTTCGGAGCACTGAAGCTTTCTTT
TRBV2	.	TRBJ2-7	.	CASSVTRDNEQYF	TGTGCCAGCAGTGTCACTAGGGACAACGAGCAGTACTTC
TRBV7-3	.	TRBJ1-2	.	CASSPPGRGSYGYTF	TGTGCCAGCAGCCCTCCGGGACGGGGTAGCTATGGCTACACCTTC
TRBV5-4	TRBD1	TRBJ2-2	.	CASSLNRGVGTGELFF	TGTGCCAGCAGCCTTAACAGGGGAGTAGGCACCGGGGAGCTGTTTTTT
TRBV2	TRBD1	TRBJ1-5	.	CASSGDAGGNQPQHF	TGTGCCAGCAGTGGGGACGCAGGGGGAAATCAGCCCCAGCATTTT
TRBV27	.	TRBJ1-1	.	CASSSKGSEAFF	TGTGCCAGCAGTTCGAAGGGGTCTGAAGCTTTCTTT
TRBV30	.	TRBJ1-5	.	CAWRCDQPQHF	TGTGCCTGGAGGTGCGACCAGCCCCAGCATTTT
TRBV6-6	.	TRBJ2-1	.	CASSSDNTRYNEQFF	TGTGCCAGCAGTTCCGACAACACTAGGTACAATGAGCAGTTCTTC
TRBV7-2	.	TRBJ1-3	.	CASSASLSSGNTIYF	TGTGCCAGCAGCGCCTCACTTAGCTCTGGAAACACCATATATTTT
TRBV12-5	.	TRBJ2-3	.	CASGPMLDTQYF	TGTGCTAGTGGGCCCATGCTAGATACGCAGTATTTT
TRBV28	.	TRBJ1-1	.	CASSLWSRGNTEAFF	TGTGCCAGCAGTTTATGGTCGAGGGGGAACACTGAAGCTTTCTTT
TRBV6-1	.	TRBJ1-1	.	CAIGATGDTEAFF	TGTGCCATAGGGGCTACGGGGGACACTGAAGCTTTCTTT
TRBV28	.	TRBJ2-2	.	CASSRPERLTGELFF	TGTGCCAGCAGCCGCCCTGAGCGGCTCACCGGGGAGCTGTTTTTT
TRBV7-3	TRBD1	TRBJ1-6	.	CASYPTGAHNSPLHF	TGTGCCAGTTACCCGACAGGGGCGCATAATTCACCCCTCCACTTT
TRBV29-1	TRBD1	TRBJ2-7	.	CSVRSSGTAVYEQYF	TGCAGCGTGCGATCCTCCGGGACAGCTGTCTACGAGCAGTACTTC
TRBV7-9	.	TRBJ2-2	once	CASSLLGNPSRQATGELFF	TGTGCCAGCAGCTTACTTGGGAATCCTTCCCGGCAAGCCACCGGGGAGCTGTTTTTT
TRBV14	.	TRBJ1-2	few	CASSQVTNYGYTF	TGTGCCAGCAGCCAGGTGACTAACTATGGCTACACCTTC
TRBV7-8	.	TRBJ2-7	large	CASSNWEDEQYF	TGTGCCAGCAGCAATTGGGAGGACGAGCAGTACTTC
TRBV4-2	TRBD2	TRBJ2-7	.	CASSPTSGGRLNTYEQYF	TGTGCCAGCAGCCCAACTAGCGGGGGGCGCCTAAATACCTACGAGCAGTACTTC
TRBV2	TRBD1	TRBJ2-2	.	CASSETGGANTGELFF	TGTGCCAGCAGTGAGACAGGGGGCGCGAACACCGGGGAGCTGTTTTTT
TRBV30	TRBD1	TRBJ2-1	.	CAWSVGTGGQNEQFF	TGTGCCTGGAGTGTTGGGACAGGGGGCCAAAATGAGCAGTTCTTC